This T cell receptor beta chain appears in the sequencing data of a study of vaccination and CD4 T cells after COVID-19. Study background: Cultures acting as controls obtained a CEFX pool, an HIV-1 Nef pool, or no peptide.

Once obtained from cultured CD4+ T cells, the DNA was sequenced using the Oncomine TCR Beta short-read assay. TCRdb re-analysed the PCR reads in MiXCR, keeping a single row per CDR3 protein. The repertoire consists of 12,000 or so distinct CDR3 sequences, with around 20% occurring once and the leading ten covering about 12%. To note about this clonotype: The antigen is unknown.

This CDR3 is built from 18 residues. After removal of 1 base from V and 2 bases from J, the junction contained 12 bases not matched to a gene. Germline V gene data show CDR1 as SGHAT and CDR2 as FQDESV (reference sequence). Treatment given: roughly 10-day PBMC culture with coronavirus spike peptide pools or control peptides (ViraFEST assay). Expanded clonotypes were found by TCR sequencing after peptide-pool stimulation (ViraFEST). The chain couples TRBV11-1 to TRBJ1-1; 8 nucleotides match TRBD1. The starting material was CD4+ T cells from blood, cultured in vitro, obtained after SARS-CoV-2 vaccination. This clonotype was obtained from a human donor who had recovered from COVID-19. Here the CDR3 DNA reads TGTGCCAGCAGCTTAGAAACGGGGCCAGGACAGGGTAACACTGAAGCTTTCTTT. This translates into CASSLETGPGQGNTEAFF.